This T cell receptor beta chain was sequenced during a study of T cell responses to AZD1222 COVID-19 vaccine. Findings and caveats of the study: At 160-218 and 743-854, vaccine-associated CD4 TCRs were dominant, and they spanned spike. Baseline testing showed seropositivity in only a handful of AZD1222 recipients. Clonal diversity was possibly underestimated, and white British individuals and females predominated among donors.

Germline-derived CDR1 and CDR2 are SGHVS and FNYEAQ. V was pared by 2 bases and J by 4 bases, with 11 bases between. The CDR3 covers 15 residues. Clones were read by immunoSEQ multiplex PCR, and TCRdb kept only the in-frame ones, dropping some. The profile shows about 89,000 clones, about 89% of them singletons. As for this clone: Its antigen is not known.

The sequence came from an adult who received the AZD1222 COVID-19 vaccine. The sample was peripheral blood, taken 28 days after the second AZD1222 dose. The chain recombines TRBV7-6 with TRBJ1-4; D is unresolved. CDR3 region: CASSLNKGGNEKLFF. The DNA of the CDR3 is TGTGCCAGCAGCTTAAATAAGGGCGGTAATGAAAAACTGTTTTTT.